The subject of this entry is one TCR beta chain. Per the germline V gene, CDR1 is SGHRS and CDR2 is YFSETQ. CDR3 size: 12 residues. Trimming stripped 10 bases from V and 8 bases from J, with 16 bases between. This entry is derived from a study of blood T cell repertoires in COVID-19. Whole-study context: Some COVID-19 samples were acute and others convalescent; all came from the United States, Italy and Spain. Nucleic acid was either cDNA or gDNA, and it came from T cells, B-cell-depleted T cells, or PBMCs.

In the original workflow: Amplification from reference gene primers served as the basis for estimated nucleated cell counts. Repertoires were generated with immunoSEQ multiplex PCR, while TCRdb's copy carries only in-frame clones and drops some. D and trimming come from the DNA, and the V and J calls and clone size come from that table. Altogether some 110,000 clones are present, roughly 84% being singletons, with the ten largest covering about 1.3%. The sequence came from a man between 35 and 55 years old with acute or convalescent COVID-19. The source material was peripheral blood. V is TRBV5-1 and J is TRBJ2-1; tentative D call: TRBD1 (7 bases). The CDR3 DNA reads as TGCGCCTCCAGGGGGGCCCCACATGAGCAGTTCTTC. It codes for CASRGAPHEQFF.